These 2 T cell receptor beta chains were sequenced from one sample in a study of T cell responses to AZD1222 COVID-19 vaccine. Sequenced by immunoSEQ multiplex PCR; TCRdb stores in-frame clones only, minus some. The sample consists of 100,000 to 150,000 clones, 80% to 90% of them appearing once. The sequencing here drew on peripheral blood, taken on day 0 of AZD1222 vaccination. The receptors shown here come from an adult in good health.

This chain joins TRBV7-9 and TRBJ2-2, with 8 bases identical to TRBD1. Germline V gene sequence: CDR1 SEHNR, CDR2 FQNEAQ (reference sequence). The ends lost 5 bases at V and 0 bases at J; junction bases unmatched: 11. The length of the CDR3 is 18 residues. The CDR3 nucleotides read TGTGCCAGCAGCCCACGCCTGGGGACAGGCGCGAACACCGGGGAGCTGTTTTTT. This sequence encodes CASSPRLGTGANTGELFF.

V is TRBV11-2 and J is TRBJ2-1, with 9 bases matching TRBD2. Germline V gene sequence: CDR1 SGHAT, CDR2 FQNNGV. The CDR3 loop spans 15 amino acids. V lost 4 bases and J lost 5; bases outside the gene matches: 6. The DNA of the CDR3 is TGTGCCAGCAGCTCTCTAGCGGGACCTCACAATGAGCAGTTCTTC. Translating it yields CASSSLAGPHNEQFF.